The 14 T cell receptor beta chains below were found in one sample sequenced in a study of T cells in Graves' hyperthyroidism and ophthalmopathy. What was amplified from RNA transcripts were TCR beta CDR3 regions. In the first-round RT-PCR of the TCR CDR3, the HTBI primer set was used. A single record per CDR3 protein comes from TCRdb applying MiXCR to the multiplex PCR reads. The table records hundreds of thousands of distinct CDR3 sequences, 38% of them present only once. The specimen sequenced was blood. The receptors come from a man aged 18 to 30 with Graves' hyperthyroidism.

DNA for the CDR3: TGTGCCAGCACGCTAGCCGATGGCGCCGAGCAGTACTTC. As protein: CASTLADGAEQYF. The chain is built from TRBV7-2 and TRBJ2-7; a possible D gene is TRBD2 (5 bases). This CDR3 comprises 13 residues. Germline V gene sequence: CDR1 SGHTA, CDR2 FQGNSA. V was cut by 7 bases and J by 6 bases, with 16 bases left in between. Full variable domain (remainder filled in from reference TRBV7-2 and TRBJ2-7): GAGVSQSPSNKVTEKGKDVELRCDPISGHTALYWYRQSLGQGLEFLIYFQGNSAPDKSGLPSDRFSAERTGGSVSTLTIQRTQQEDSAVYLCASTLADGAEQYFGPGTRLTVT.

The chain combines TRBV7-6 with TRBJ2-2; D gene ambiguous. The CDR3 contains 16 residues. Between the trimmed V and J ends, which lost 0 bases and 0 bases, there was a span of 8 bases. CDR1 is SGHVS and CDR2 is FNYEAQ in the germline V gene. CDR3 in DNA: TGTGCCAGCAGCTTAGCTCGACGACCGAACACCGGGGAGCTGTTTTTT. It yields the protein CASSLARRPNTGELFF.

The chain recombines TRBV6-4 with TRBJ1-1, with TRBD1 identical over 8 bases. Per germline, CDR1 MRHNA and CDR2 SNTAGT. This CDR3 has 15 residues. The V gene end was trimmed by 2 bases and the J gene end by 3 bases; junction bases not matched to a gene: 5. CDR3 sequence reads: CASSDAGTGYTEAFF. The CDR3 region has the DNA TGTGCCAGCAGTGACGCCGGGACAGGCTACACTGAAGCTTTCTTT.

This chain uses TRBV2 with TRBJ2-1; possibly TRBD2 for D (5 bases). The CDR3 has 18 residues. Trimming stripped 3 bases from V and 4 bases from J, with 22 bases between. CDR1 is SNHLY, CDR2 FYNNEI, per germline. The CDR3 here is CASSDPGQTTGLYNEQFF. CDR3 nucleotide sequence: TGTGCCAGCAGTGACCCCGGCCAGACTACGGGATTGTACAATGAGCAGTTCTTC.

The chain is built from TRBV9 and TRBJ2-1, with 9 positions matching TRBD1. The CDR3 runs to 13 residues. V dropped 3 bases and J dropped 6; count of bases not matched to a gene: 1. Germline assignment: CDR1 SGDLS and CDR2 YYNGEE. CDR3 in amino acids: CASSEDRGNEQFF. DNA for the CDR3: TGTGCCAGCAGCGAGGACAGGGGCAATGAGCAGTTCTTC.

V usage is TRBV7-8 and J usage is TRBJ2-7, with 7 bases lining up with TRBD2. The junction had 7 bases not matched to a gene; V was cut back by 5 bases and J by 0 bases. This CDR3 is 15 amino acids long. Per the germline V gene, CDR1 is SGHVS and CDR2 is FQNEAQ. CDR3 in amino acids: CASSQTAGDSYEQYF. DNA of the CDR3: TGTGCCAGCAGCCAAACTGCGGGGGACTCCTACGAGCAGTACTTC.

This clonotype was seen many times. The chain has TRBV2 and TRBJ1-6; tentative D call: TRBD1 (5 bases). CDR3 length: 15 residues. From germline, CDR1 is SNHLY and CDR2 FYNNEI. V lost 6 bases and J 0 bases, leaving 9 bases between the germline ends. As DNA, the CDR3 is TGTGCCAGCAGGCCAGGGAGCTCCTATAATTCACCCCTCCACTTT. This translates into CASRPGSSYNSPLHF.

This rearrangement joins TRBV7-2 to TRBJ2-7; 10 nucleotides match TRBD2. Germline V gene data show CDR1 as SGHTA and CDR2 as FQGNSA. The length of the CDR3 is 16 residues. V lost 4 bases, J lost 1 base, and 7 bases stayed unmatched. The CDR3 here is CASSSTTSGVSYEQYF. CDR3 sequence (DNA): TGTGCCAGCAGCTCAACTACTAGCGGGGTTTCCTACGAGCAGTACTTC. The variable domain in full, completed from reference TRBV7-2 and TRBJ2-7, reads GAGVSQSPSNKVTEKGKDVELRCDPISGHTALYWYRQSLGQGLEFLIYFQGNSAPDKSGLPSDRFSAERTGGSVSTLTIQRTQQEDSAVYLCASSSTTSGVSYEQYFGPGTRLTVT.

The chain uses TRBV20-1 and TRBJ1-6, with 10 nucleotides matching TRBD1. CDR1 and CDR2 from the germline V gene are DFQATT and SNEGSKA (reference sequence). CDR3 length: 16 amino acids. Unmatched junction bases numbered 11, after V lost 2 bases and J lost 10 bases. The CDR3 protein is CSARTGTGVGGSPLHF. As DNA, the CDR3 is TGCAGTGCTAGAACCGGGACAGGGGTAGGAGGATCACCCCTCCACTTT.

The chain employs TRBV19 and TRBJ2-2, with D possibly TRBD1 on 6 matching bases. V was pared by 4 bases and J by 0 bases, with 21 bases between. The length of the CDR3 is 19 residues. Per the germline V gene, CDR1 is LNHDA and CDR2 is SQIVND (reference sequence). CDR3: CASSSGTFKGLTNTGELFF. The CDR3, as DNA: TGTGCCAGTAGTAGTGGGACATTCAAGGGGTTGACGAACACCGGGGAGCTGTTTTTT.

V is TRBV15 and J is TRBJ1-3; D is unclear. The CDR3 extends over 14 amino acids. Deletions cut 0 bases from V and 3 bases from J, with 6 bases between. The germline gives CDR1 LNHNV, CDR2 YYDKDF (reference sequence). The CDR3 loop is CATSRDGLGNTIYF. Here the CDR3 DNA reads TGTGCCACCAGCAGAGATGGTCTTGGAAACACCATATATTTT.

Concerning this clonotype: This may be a read error, as it is one base from a much larger clone. The chain uses TRBV19 and TRBJ1-1; D might be TRBD1 (5 bases). Trimming took 3 bases from V and 4 from J, leaving 9 bases between them. The germline V gene encodes CDR1 LNHDA and CDR2 SQIVND (reference sequence). This CDR3 contains 13 residues. CDR3 in DNA: TGTGCCAGTAGTATCGGGACGAGCACTGAAGCTTTCTTT. Translation: CASSIGTSTEAFF.

This clonotype was detected a few times. The CDR3 protein is CASSYPGDSYEQYF. In nucleotides, the CDR3 is TGCGCCAGCAGCTACCCAGGGGATTCCTACGAGCAGTACTTC. The rearrangement links TRBV5-1 to TRBJ2-7; tentative D call: TRBD1 (6 bases). The CDR3 covers 14 residues. V lost 3 bases, J lost 1 base, and 11 bases lay in between. Germline CDR1 and CDR2: SGHRS and YFSETQ.

This clonotype showed up many times. The J gene is TRBJ1-5, the V gene TRBV20-1, with unresolved D. Germline CDR1 DFQATT, CDR2 SNEGSKA (reference sequence). Trimming took off 0 bases at V and 3 bases at J, with 12 bases between the two ends. The CDR3 has 15 residues. DNA of the CDR3: TGCAGTGCTAGAGATAAGGCGGGGTACAATCAGCCCCAGCATTTT. Protein: CSARDKAGYNQPQHF.